The clone carrying this TCR beta chain has only a few counts. Antigen specificity is unknown. Following RNA extraction, reverse transcription yielded cDNA that acted as the sequencing template. Measured with immunoSEQ multiplex PCR; TCRdb has only the in-frame clones, and not every one. The table includes about 200,000 clones, 58% detected once. The V gene's germline CDR1 is SGHRS and CDR2 YFSETQ. V was pared by 1 base and J by 4 bases, with 3 bases of the junction left unmatched. The CDR3 runs to 15 residues. The data belong to a study of CD8+ T cells in alopecia areata. Study-wide context: The share of scalp area affected provided the severity score for treated patients.

Indicated treatment: oral pan-JAK inhibitor, 5-10 mg twice daily. Overall study results and limits: Higher clonality was seen in lesional scalp than in normal scalp, especially in alopecia totalis/universalis. Scalp clonality dropped significantly under tofacitinib, as did expanded CD8+ top-100 clones.

The chain employs TRBV5-1 and TRBJ2-7, with TRBD2 identical over 12 bases. The sample consisted of CD4+ T cells sorted from blood, taken at week 24, from a patient treated with tofacitinib. This receptor was identified in a human donor with alopecia areata. The CDR3 DNA is TGCGCCAGCAGCTTGACTAGCGGGAGGCTTTACGAGCAGTACTTC. Its translation: CASSLTSGRLYEQYF.